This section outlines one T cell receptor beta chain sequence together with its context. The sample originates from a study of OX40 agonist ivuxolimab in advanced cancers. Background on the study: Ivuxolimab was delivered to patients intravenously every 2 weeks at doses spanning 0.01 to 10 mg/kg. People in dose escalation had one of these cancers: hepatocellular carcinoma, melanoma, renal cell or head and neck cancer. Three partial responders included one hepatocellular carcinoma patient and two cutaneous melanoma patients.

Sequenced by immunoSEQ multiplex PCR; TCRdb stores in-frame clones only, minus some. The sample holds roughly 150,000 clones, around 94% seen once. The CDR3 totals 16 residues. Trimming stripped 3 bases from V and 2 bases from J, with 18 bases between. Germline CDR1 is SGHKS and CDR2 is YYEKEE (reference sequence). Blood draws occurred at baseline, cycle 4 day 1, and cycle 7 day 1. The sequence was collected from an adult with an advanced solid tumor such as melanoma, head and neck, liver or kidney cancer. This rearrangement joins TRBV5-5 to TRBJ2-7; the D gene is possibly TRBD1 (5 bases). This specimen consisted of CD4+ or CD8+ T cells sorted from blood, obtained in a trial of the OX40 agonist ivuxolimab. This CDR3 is CASSSQGNRGPYEQYF. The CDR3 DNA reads TGTGCCAGCAGCTCCCAGGGAAATAGAGGACCCTACGAGCAGTACTTC.